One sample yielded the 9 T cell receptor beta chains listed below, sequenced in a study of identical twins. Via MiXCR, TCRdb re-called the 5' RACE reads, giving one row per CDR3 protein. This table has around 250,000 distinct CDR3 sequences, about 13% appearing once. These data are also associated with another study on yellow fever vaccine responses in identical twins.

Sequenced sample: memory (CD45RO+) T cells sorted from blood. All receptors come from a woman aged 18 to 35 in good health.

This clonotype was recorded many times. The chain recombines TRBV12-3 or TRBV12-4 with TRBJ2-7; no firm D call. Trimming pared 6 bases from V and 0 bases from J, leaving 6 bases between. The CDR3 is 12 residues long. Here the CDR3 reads CASSPRSYEQYF. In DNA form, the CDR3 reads TGTGCCAGCAGCCCGCGCTCCTACGAGCAGTACTTC.

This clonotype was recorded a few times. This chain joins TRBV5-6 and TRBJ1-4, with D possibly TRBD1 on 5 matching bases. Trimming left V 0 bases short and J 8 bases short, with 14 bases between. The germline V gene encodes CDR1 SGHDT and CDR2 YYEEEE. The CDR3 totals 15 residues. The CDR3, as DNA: TGTGCCAGCAGCTTGGTTGACAGCCGTAGCGAAAAACTGTTTTTT. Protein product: CASSLVDSRSEKLFF.

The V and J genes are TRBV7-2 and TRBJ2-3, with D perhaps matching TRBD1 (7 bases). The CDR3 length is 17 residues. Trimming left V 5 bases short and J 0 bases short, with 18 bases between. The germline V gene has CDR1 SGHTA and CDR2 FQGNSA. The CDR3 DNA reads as TGTGCCAGCAGCCCTCGACCGACAGGGACTAGCACAGATACGCAGTATTTT. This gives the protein CASSPRPTGTSTDTQYF.

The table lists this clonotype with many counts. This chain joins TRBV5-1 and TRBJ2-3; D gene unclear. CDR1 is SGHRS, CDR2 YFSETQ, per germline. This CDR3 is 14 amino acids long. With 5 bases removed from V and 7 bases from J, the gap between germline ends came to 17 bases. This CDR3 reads CASRPSPSANTQYF. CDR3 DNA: TGCGCCAGCAGACCTTCCCCGAGTGCCAATACGCAGTATTTT.

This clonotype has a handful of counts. The CDR3: CSASSQEGGTDTQYF. CDR3 DNA: TGCAGTGCTAGTTCTCAGGAGGGGGGAACAGATACGCAGTATTTT. The gene calls are TRBV20-1 and TRBJ2-3; D tentatively fits TRBD1 or TRBD2 (6 bases each). The CDR3 spans 15 residues. Trimming stripped 3 bases from V and 3 bases from J, with 16 bases between. CDR1 and CDR2 from the germline V gene are DFQATT and SNEGSKA (reference sequence).

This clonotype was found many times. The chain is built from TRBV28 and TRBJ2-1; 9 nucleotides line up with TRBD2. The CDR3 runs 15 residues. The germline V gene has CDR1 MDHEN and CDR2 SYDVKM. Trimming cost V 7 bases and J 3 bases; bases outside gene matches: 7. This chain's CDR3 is CASTLTLAGYNEQFF. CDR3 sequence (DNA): TGTGCCAGCACTCTCACACTAGCGGGCTACAATGAGCAGTTCTTC.

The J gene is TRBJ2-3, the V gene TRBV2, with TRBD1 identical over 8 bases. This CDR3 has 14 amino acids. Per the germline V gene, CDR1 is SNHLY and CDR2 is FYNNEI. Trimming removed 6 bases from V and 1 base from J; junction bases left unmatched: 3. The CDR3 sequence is CASSGRGRTDTQYF. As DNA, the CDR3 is TGTGCCAGCAGCGGCAGGGGGCGCACAGATACGCAGTATTTT.

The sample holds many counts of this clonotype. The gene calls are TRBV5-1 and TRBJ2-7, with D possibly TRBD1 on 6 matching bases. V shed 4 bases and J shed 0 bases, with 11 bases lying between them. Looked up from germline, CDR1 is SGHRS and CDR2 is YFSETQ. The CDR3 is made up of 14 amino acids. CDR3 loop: CASSRGDNSYEQYF. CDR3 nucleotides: TGCGCCAGCAGCCGTGGGGACAACTCCTACGAGCAGTACTTC.

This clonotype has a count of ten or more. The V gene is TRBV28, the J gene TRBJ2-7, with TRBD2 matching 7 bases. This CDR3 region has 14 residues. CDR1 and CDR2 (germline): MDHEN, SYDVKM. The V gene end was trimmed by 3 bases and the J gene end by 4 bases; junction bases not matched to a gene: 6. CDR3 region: CASSLGEGLYEQYF. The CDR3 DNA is TGTGCCAGCAGTTTGGGGGAGGGCCTATACGAGCAGTACTTC.